The source of this TCR beta chain is a study of blood T cells in healthy people across ages. Whole-study context: Template switching caught about one barcoded beta molecule for each two T cells. Overall study findings and caveats: For the donors, CMV status was unknown and possibly confounded expanded clonotype changes. A strong correlation was seen between TCR beta diversity and naive T cell percentage.

Notes on this clonotype: The antigen is unknown.

A second roughly 7 to 11 cycle PCR used barcoded and J-beta primers. In TCRdb, the 5' RACE reads were re-called with MiXCR into one record per CDR3 protein. The table records more than 700,000 distinct CDR3 sequences, 46% of them present only once. CDR3 size: 14 residues. V gave up 3 bases and J gave up 2 bases, with 7 bases separating them. The TCR was taken from an elderly man in good health. The sample taken for sequencing was blood. V usage is TRBV12-3 or TRBV12-4 and J usage is TRBJ2-2, with D tentatively TRBD1 (5 bases). The CDR3 bases are TGTGCCAGCAGTTTGAGGACAAACACCGGGGAGCTGTTTTTT. This sequence encodes CASSLRTNTGELFF.